Below, 10 T cell receptor beta chains from the same sample are listed, as sequenced in a study of Ad26.COV2.S vaccination and SARS-CoV-2 variants. Described treatment: 15 to 20 received Ad26.COV2.S at low or high dose, single or two shots; 5 received placebo; per-sample allocation not given. Day 63 after the first injection of vaccine or placebo was the sampling time. Assay used: immunoSEQ multiplex PCR; TCRdb lists only in-frame clones, some missing. This table has about 440,000 clones, roughly 91% appearing once. This specimen consisted of peripheral blood, obtained in a trial of Ad26.COV2.S vaccine versus placebo. These TCRs come from a person aged 18-65 years who received the Ad26.COV2.S COVID-19 vaccine or a placebo.

This chain joins TRBV15 and TRBJ2-2; 7 bases agree with TRBD2. CDR3 length: 17 residues. CDR1 LNHNV and CDR2 YYDKDF come from the germline V gene (reference sequence). V lost 5 bases to trimming and J lost 3 bases; unmatched junction nucleotides: 12. The CDR3 region is CATSEGGGSGDTGELFF. The CDR3 coding sequence is TGTGCCACCAGCGAAGGAGGCGGGAGCGGAGACACCGGGGAGCTGTTTTTT.

This chain connects TRBV7-9 to TRBJ2-7; 7 bases agree with TRBD2. The germline V gene has CDR1 SEHNR and CDR2 FQNEAQ (reference sequence). This CDR3 is 15 amino acids long. Trimming removed 4 bases from V and 4 bases from J; junction bases left unmatched: 10. CDR3 bases: TGTGCCAGCAGCTCCTTAGTGGGAGGGCCTTACGAGCAGTACTTC. This gives the protein CASSSLVGGPYEQYF.

This sequence joins TRBV25-1 and TRBJ1-4; tentatively, D is TRBD1 (6 bases). CDR1 and CDR2 from the germline V gene are MGHDK and SYGVNS. V was pared by 5 bases and J by 2 bases, with 15 bases between. This CDR3 has 16 amino acids. The CDR3 loop is CASSPAQRGTNEKLFF. CDR3 in DNA: TGTGCCAGCAGTCCCGCGCAAAGGGGGACTAATGAAAAACTGTTTTTT.

The chain is built from TRBV5-1 and TRBJ1-5; no clear D. Germline assignment: CDR1 SGHRS and CDR2 YFSETQ. V lost 1 base, J lost 0 bases, and 8 bases lay in between. This CDR3 contains 15 residues. Here the CDR3 reads CASSLTGNSNQPQHF. CDR3 bases: TGCGCCAGCAGCTTGACCGGTAATAGCAATCAGCCCCAGCATTTT.

The chain has TRBV6-5 and TRBJ2-3, with 9 bases identical to TRBD1. Germline lookup yields CDR1 MNHEY and CDR2 SVGAGI. The CDR3 is 15 amino acids. J gave up 4 bases and V 6 bases, and 8 bases lay outside the gene matches. CDR3 protein: CASSYETGGADTQYF. As DNA, the CDR3 is TGTGCCAGCAGCTACGAGACAGGGGGAGCAGATACGCAGTATTTT.

V gene TRBV7-9 combines with J gene TRBJ2-1; 12 bases fit TRBD2. CDR1 and CDR2 (germline): SEHNR, FQNEAQ (reference sequence). The CDR3 consists of 15 residues. The ends lost 4 bases at V and 9 bases at J; junction bases unmatched: 7. CDR3 nucleotides: TGTGCCAGCAGCTCGACTAGCGGGAGCGGCGGTGAGCAGTTCTTC. Translated, it gives CASSSTSGSGGEQFF.

Only a few counts were recorded for this clone. This chain joins TRBV19 and TRBJ2-7; 8 positions agree with TRBD2. The CDR3 extends over 13 amino acids. V shed 7 bases and J 2 bases; nucleotides not matched to a gene: 4. CDR1 LNHDA and CDR2 SQIVND come from the germline V gene (reference sequence). CDR3 protein: CASNPGGTYEQYF. The CDR3 DNA reads as TGTGCCAGTAATCCGGGAGGGACCTACGAGCAGTACTTC.

The chain uses TRBV15 and TRBJ2-4, with 8 bases that match TRBD1. From germline, CDR1 is LNHNV and CDR2 YYDKDF (reference sequence). Losses at the gene ends were 0 bases for V and 4 bases for J; bases not matched to a gene: 8. The CDR3 totals 17 residues. CDR3 DNA sequence: TGTGCCACCAGCAGAGACAGGGGGCGCGTTCAGAAAAACATTCAGTACTTC. Protein sequence: CATSRDRGRVQKNIQYF.

The chain has TRBV18 and TRBJ1-2; D may be TRBD1 (5 bases). This CDR3 spans 13 amino acids. V lost 6 bases and J lost 6, with 14 bases in between. Germline CDR1 KGHSH, CDR2 LQKENI. The CDR3: CASSGRTADGYTF. The CDR3 DNA follows: TGTGCCAGCTCGGGACGGACGGCCGATGGCTACACCTTC.

This clone was seen once. The chain is built from TRBV2 and TRBJ1-5, with no clear D. This CDR3 has 15 amino acids. The V end was cut by 3 bases, the J end by 4 bases, with 13 bases between. The germline V gene encodes CDR1 SNHLY and CDR2 FYNNEI. The CDR3 DNA sequence: TGTGCCAGCAGTGATCCAGGAGAGGCTAATCAGCCCCAGCATTTT. It is translated as CASSDPGEANQPQHF.